One sample yielded the 20 T cell receptor beta chains listed below, sequenced in a study of OX40 agonist ivuxolimab in advanced cancers. Produced via immunoSEQ multiplex PCR; TCRdb's table is partial and in-frame only. The table lists 25,000 to 35,000 clones, 75% to 90% of them singletons. The starting material was CD4+ or CD8+ T cells sorted from blood, obtained in a trial of the OX40 agonist ivuxolimab. All receptors derive from an adult with an advanced solid tumor such as melanoma, head and neck, liver or kidney cancer.

The chain combines TRBV29-1 with TRBJ2-1; D not resolved. V was shortened by 7 bases and J by 5 bases, with 9 bases between the two germline ends. The CDR3 runs to 11 residues. CDR1 and CDR2 from the germline V gene are SQVTM and ANQGSEA. CDR3 loop: CSEGRNNEQFF. The DNA of the CDR3 is TGCAGCGAGGGCAGAAACAATGAGCAGTTCTTC.

V is TRBV27 and J is TRBJ2-7; D is possibly TRBD1 or TRBD2 (5 bases each). Germline V lookup: CDR1 MNHEY, CDR2 SMNVEV (reference sequence). Trimming left V 8 bases short and J 2 bases short, with 16 bases between. The CDR3 has 14 residues. CDR3 bases: TGTGCCAGCGGCCCCTCCGGGGCCGCCTACGAGCAGTACTTC. This codes for CASGPSGAAYEQYF.

The chain recombines TRBV7-9 with TRBJ2-1, with D possibly being TRBD2 (6 bases). The V end lost 5 bases, the J end lost 5 bases, and 13 bases lay between the germline ends. This CDR3 contains 14 residues. The V gene's germline CDR1 is SEHNR and CDR2 FQNEAQ (reference sequence). The chain's CDR3 is CASSPPLAHNEQFF. The CDR3 bases are TGTGCCAGCAGCCCCCCACTAGCCCACAATGAGCAGTTCTTC.

This clone was recorded only once. V is TRBV13 and J is TRBJ2-7, with 7 positions matching TRBD1. The CDR3 has 12 amino acids. V lost 5 bases to trimming and J lost 11 bases; unmatched junction nucleotides: 9. The V gene's germline CDR1 is PRHDT and CDR2 FYEKMQ (reference sequence). CDR3 loop: CASSIYRGSEYF. CDR3 sequence (DNA): TGTGCCAGCAGCATTTACAGGGGAAGTGAGTACTTC.

This clone rates as medium-sized. V usage is TRBV27 and J usage is TRBJ1-2; the D is unclear. The V end was cut by 5 bases, the J end by 7 bases, with 23 bases between. The germline V gene encodes CDR1 MNHEY and CDR2 SMNVEV (reference sequence). The length of the CDR3 is 16 residues. The DNA for the CDR3 is TGTGCCAGCAGTCCGAACTCGGGCGGCTTTCGGGGTGGCTACACCTTC. It encodes CASSPNSGGFRGGYTF.

The chain is built from TRBV6-6 and TRBJ1-3, with no clear D. Trimming removed 2 bases from V and 0 bases from J, with 5 bases in between. Germline V gene data show CDR1 as MNHNY and CDR2 as SVGAGI (reference sequence). There are 14 residues in the CDR3. DNA of the CDR3: TGTGCCAGCAGTTACGGGGACTCTGGAAACACCATATATTTT. Translated, it gives CASSYGDSGNTIYF.

The chain uses TRBV7-3 and TRBJ2-2; perhaps TRBD2 as D (6 bases). Trimming took 2 bases from V and 5 from J, leaving 12 bases between them. This CDR3 region has 15 residues. The germline CDR1 and CDR2 sequences are SGHTA and FQGTGA. The CDR3 region is CASSLYPGTTGELFF. DNA for the CDR3: TGTGCCAGCAGCTTATATCCAGGGACTACCGGGGAGCTGTTTTTT. Based on the CDR3 plus reference TRBV7-3 and TRBJ2-2, the full variable domain is GAGVSQTPSNKVTEKGKYVELRCDPISGHTALYWYRQSLGQGPEFLIYFQGTGAADDSGLPNDRFFAVRPEGSVSTLKIQRTERGDSAVYLCASSLYPGTTGELFFGEGSRLTVL.

This chain connects TRBV25-1 to TRBJ2-5; D may be TRBD2 (5 bases). Trimming shortened V by 2 bases and J by 5 bases, and 12 bases separated the two germline ends. The CDR3 spans 14 residues. Germline V gives CDR1 MGHDK, CDR2 SYGVNS. CDR3 DNA: TGTGCCAGCAGTGAAGGAGGAGTATTTGAGACCCAGTACTTC. It translates to CASSEGGVFETQYF.

This chain joins TRBV2 and TRBJ1-5; the D gene is possibly TRBD1 (6 bases). V lost 6 bases to trimming and J lost 0 bases, with 12 bases between them. Germline lookup yields CDR1 SNHLY and CDR2 FYNNEI. This CDR3 spans 15 amino acids. CDR3 loop: CASRGTSYSNQPQHF. The CDR3, as DNA: TGTGCCAGCAGGGGGACATCTTATAGCAATCAGCCCCAGCATTTT.

This sequence joins TRBV18 and TRBJ1-5; 12 nucleotides agree with TRBD1. Germline-derived CDR1 and CDR2 are KGHSH and LQKENI. The CDR3 loop spans 15 amino acids. V shed 5 bases, J shed 9 bases, and the junction held 8 bases outside the gene matches. The DNA of the CDR3 is TGTGCCAGCTCATCCGGGACAGGGGGCGCATGGCCCCAGCATTTT. Translating gives CASSSGTGGAWPQHF.

The gene calls are TRBV9 and TRBJ2-1; 12 bases are shared with TRBD2. This CDR3 region has 16 residues. Trimming at V came to 3 bases and at J to 4 bases, leaving 5 bases not matched to a gene. The germline V gene encodes CDR1 SGDLS and CDR2 YYNGEE. CDR3 protein: CASSGTSGRPYNEQFF. Written as DNA, the CDR3 is TGTGCCAGCAGCGGAACTAGCGGGAGGCCTTACAATGAGCAGTTCTTC.

The chain employs TRBV7-9 and TRBJ2-2; 7 positions match TRBD2. V was pared by 2 bases and J by 7 bases, with 10 bases of the junction left unmatched. The CDR3 is made up of 16 amino acids. Per the germline V gene, CDR1 is SEHNR and CDR2 is FQNEAQ (reference sequence). The CDR3 region is CASSLSAYGEGGELFF. The CDR3 DNA follows: TGTGCCAGCAGCTTATCGGCTTACGGGGAGGGCGGGGAGCTGTTTTTT.

To note about this clone: Other nucleotide sequences from this sample produce the same CDR3. This chain uses TRBV25-1 with TRBJ1-2; D is perhaps TRBD1 (6 bases). V lost 1 base to trimming and J lost 2 bases, with 8 bases between them. This CDR3 comprises 14 residues. The germline V gene has CDR1 MGHDK and CDR2 SYGVNS. CDR3 nucleotide sequence: TGTGCCAGCAGTGAATTAGGGGGGAACTATGGCTACACCTTC. The encoded protein is CASSELGGNYGYTF.

The V gene is TRBV11-2, the J gene TRBJ2-7, with 7 positions matching TRBD1. The length of the CDR3 is 14 residues. Per germline, CDR1 SGHAT and CDR2 FQNNGV. V lost 7 bases and J lost 0; bases outside the gene matches: 6. CDR3 sequence (DNA): TGTGCCAGCACCCTGACAGGGTACTCCTACGAGCAGTACTTC. This codes for CASTLTGYSYEQYF.

The chain has TRBV30 and TRBJ1-4; D is ambiguous. Germline-derived CDR1 and CDR2 are GTSNPN and SVGIG (reference sequence). Trimming took 0 bases from V and 0 from J, leaving 8 bases between them. The CDR3 loop spans 15 amino acids. Here the CDR3 DNA reads TGTGCCTGGAGTGTGCGACATACAACTAATGAAAAACTGTTTTTT. Its protein is CAWSVRHTTNEKLFF.

This clone was seen a single time. This sequence joins TRBV28 and TRBJ1-1; a possible D gene is TRBD1 (6 bases). Germline lookup yields CDR1 MDHEN and CDR2 SYDVKM. The CDR3 totals 18 residues. With 4 bases removed from V and 1 base from J, the gap between germline ends came to 22 bases. CDR3 amino acids: CASSSLIGSTGQNTEAFF. CDR3 coding DNA: TGTGCCAGCAGTTCCCTTATAGGATCCACAGGGCAGAACACTGAAGCTTTCTTT.

V usage is TRBV4-1 and J usage is TRBJ1-6; no firm D call. There are 20 residues in the CDR3. Trimming cost V 1 base and J 3 bases, with 22 bases left between them. Germline loops: CDR1 MGHRA, CDR2 YSYEKL. The CDR3 sequence: CASSQGGHSPTINYNSPLHF. The CDR3 nucleotides are TGCGCCAGCAGCCAAGGAGGGCACAGTCCCACAATAAACTATAATTCACCCCTCCACTTT.

The chain carries TRBV10-2 and TRBJ2-5; 9 bases are a match to TRBD2. TRBJ2-7 matches the DNA end more closely, so the J call is doubtful. The CDR3 is made up of 13 amino acids. CDR1 is WSHSY, CDR2 SAAADI, per germline. CDR3 in amino acids: CASSASGNYEQYF. In DNA, the CDR3 is TGCGCCAGCAGTGCTAGCGGGAACTACGAGCAGTACTTC.

J is TRBJ2-7 and V is TRBV6-1; tentative D call: TRBD2 (7 bases). Germline V gene lookup returns CDR1 MNHNS and CDR2 SASEGT. The V gene lost 9 bases and the J gene lost 4 bases, with 19 bases spanning the gap. This CDR3 has 14 residues. The CDR3 sequence is CASVGGANSYEQYF. As DNA, the CDR3 is TGTGCCAGTGTGGGGGGGGCGAATTCGTACGAGCAGTACTTC.

The chain carries TRBV7-9 and TRBJ1-4; possibly TRBD1 for D (5 bases). This CDR3 is 16 amino acids long. The V end was cut by 5 bases, the J end by 4 bases, with 17 bases between. Germline CDR1 and CDR2: SEHNR and FQNEAQ (reference sequence). The CDR3 sequence: CASSPLPGLSNEKLFF. As DNA, the CDR3 is TGTGCCAGCAGCCCTTTGCCGGGACTGAGTAATGAAAAACTGTTTTTT.